This T cell receptor (beta chain) emerged from a study of blood T cell repertoires in COVID-19. Study-wide background: Collection of acute and convalescent COVID-19 samples took place in the United States, Italy and Spain. PBMCs, B-cell-depleted T cells, or T cells provided the cDNA or gDNA that made up the material.

Study processing details: The authors estimated nucleated cell counts from reference gene primer amplification. Produced via immunoSEQ multiplex PCR; TCRdb's table is partial and in-frame only. D and trimming come from the DNA, and the V and J calls and clone size come from that table. The table shows 240,000 or so clones, with 82% occurring only once. This CDR3 is 16 amino acids long. The germline V and J ends were trimmed by 6 bases and 0 bases, with 14 bases remaining between them. Germline V CDR1 and CDR2: LNHDA, SQIVND (reference sequence). This sequence originates from a woman between 55 and 75 years old with active or convalescent COVID-19. This chain connects TRBV19 to TRBJ1-4; a weak D match, TRBD1 (5 bases). Input material: peripheral blood. This CDR3 is CASSLRGTPTNEKLFF. As DNA, the CDR3 is TGTGCCAGTAGCTTACGGGGGACTCCAACTAATGAAAAACTGTTTTTT.